A selection of T cell receptor beta chains follows, all from one sample in a study of control samples from healthy donors and cancer patients. Some clones are missing from TCRdb's copy, which holds only in-frame ones; the method was immunoSEQ multiplex PCR. The sample yields approximately 70,000 clones, over 75% seen once. Sequencing was performed on PBMCs. Receptor source: a woman aged 50 to 65 with colorectal cancer. Each CDR3 is given with its conserved first and last residue. The order of the fields is J gene, D gene, CDR3 length, V gene, clone size, CDR3 protein, CDR3 DNA. D genes are given only for firm matches. Clone sizes are given selectively: once, few, many, or a class where the clone is expanded.

TRBJ2-2	-	13	TRBV19	-	CASSLRGSGELFF	TGTGCCAGTAGTCTCAGGGGTTCCGGGGAGCTGTTTTTT
TRBJ2-3	TRBD2	15	TRBV6-4	-	CASSRGGYSTDTQYF	TGTGCCAGCAGCCGGGGGGGGTATAGCACAGATACGCAGTATTTT
TRBJ1-1	-	13	TRBV2	once	CASMGGPGTEAFF	TGTGCCAGCATGGGGGGGCCCGGGACTGAAGCTTTCTTT
TRBJ1-5	TRBD1	15	TRBV19	-	CASNKPGQGIQPQHF	TGTGCCAGTAATAAACCGGGACAGGGTATACAGCCCCAGCATTTT
TRBJ1-2	TRBD1	14	TRBV14	-	CASSPGGGWYGYTF	TGTGCCAGCAGCCCAGGGGGGGGCTGGTATGGCTACACCTTC
TRBJ2-7	-	13	TRBV10-3	-	CAITAGGDYEQYF	TGTGCCATCACGGCCGGGGGTGACTACGAGCAGTACTTC
TRBJ1-2	-	16	TRBV10-3	-	CAISMDGSRGNYGYTF	TGTGCCATCAGTATGGACGGATCGAGGGGGAACTATGGCTACACCTTC
TRBJ1-6	-	16	TRBV28	-	CASSLGASGLRMYPHF	TGTGCCAGCAGTTTAGGGGCCTCGGGACTAAGAATGTATCCCCACTTT
TRBJ1-1	-	17	TRBV12-5	-	CASGLVRFGQTNTEAFF	TGTGCTAGTGGTTTGGTAAGGTTTGGGCAGACGAACACTGAAGCTTTCTTT
TRBJ1-5	-	13	TRBV30	-	CAWSVGLGQPQHF	TGTGCCTGGAGTGTAGGACTCGGTCAGCCCCAGCATTTT
TRBJ1-2	TRBD1	14	TRBV15	-	CATSRGGTGYGYTF	TGTGCCACCAGCAGAGGCGGGACAGGGTATGGCTACACCTTC
TRBJ2-6	TRBD1	15	TRBV5-4	-	CASSLQGAGANVLTF	TGTGCCAGCAGCTTACAGGGGGCTGGGGCCAACGTCCTGACTTTC
TRBJ1-1	-	13	TRBV7-3	-	CASSSDQGSEAFF	TGTGCCAGCAGCTCGGATCAGGGGTCTGAAGCTTTCTTT
TRBJ2-2	-	17	TRBV19	-	CASTLGGRDSVTGELFF	TGTGCCAGTACCCTAGGTGGGCGGGACAGTGTCACCGGGGAGCTGTTTTTT
TRBJ2-3	-	16	TRBV7-3	-	CASSPFTKTSTDTQYF	TGTGCCAGCAGCCCATTTACCAAGACTAGCACAGATACGCAGTATTTT